There are a few counts of the clone carrying this T cell receptor (beta chain). The antigen is not known. Trimming took 6 bases from V and 10 from J, leaving 18 bases between them. The CDR3 consists of 13 residues. These data belong to a study of blood T cells in healthy people across ages. The study's findings and limits: In older individuals, TCR beta diversity per million T cells was lower, falling roughly linearly with age.

Primed by a sample-barcoded 5' primer and a J-beta primer mix, a second PCR proceeded for roughly 6 to 12 cycles. TCRdb reprocessed the 5' RACE reads via MiXCR and lists one record per CDR3 protein. The table lists hundreds of thousands of distinct CDR3 sequences, roughly three fifths of them singletons. The sequence came from a man in his forties or fifties in good health. The chain carries TRBV12-3 or TRBV12-4 and TRBJ1-1; D unresolved. The sequencing input was blood. CDR3 in DNA: TGTGCCAGCAGCCCAGTGGGAGGTATTGGAGCTTTCTTT. Translating it yields CASSPVGGIGAFF.